By share, the clone carrying this T cell receptor (beta chain) counts as medium-sized. The sample belongs to a study of immune characterization of retroperitoneal liposarcoma. TCRdb re-called the PCR reads with MiXCR, one entry per CDR3 protein. The top ten hold 6.5% to 9% of the sample, which has over 15,000 distinct CDR3 sequences, approximately 35% seen once. Germline lookup yields CDR1 MNHNS and CDR2 SASEGT. J gave up 4 bases and V 10 bases, and 8 bases lay outside the gene matches. The CDR3 is 13 amino acids. V usage is TRBV6-1 and J usage is TRBJ2-3; 7 bases are shared with TRBD2. Material for sequencing was blood. The receptor's source is a male donor with retroperitoneal liposarcoma. The CDR3, as DNA: TGTGCCATCTGGGGGAGGGTAGCAGATACGCAGTATTTT. Translated, it gives CAIWGRVADTQYF.